Following are 30 T cell receptor beta chains from one sample sequenced in a study of T cell responses to AZD1222 COVID-19 vaccine. Libraries were prepared by immunoSEQ multiplex PCR; TCRdb keeps only in-frame clonotypes and omits some of them. This table holds 100,000 to 130,000 clones, around 92% found once. This specimen was peripheral blood, taken on day 0 of AZD1222 vaccination. Source of these receptors: an adult in good health.

This chain uses TRBV28 with TRBJ1-5; D ambiguous. Germline assignment: CDR1 MDHEN and CDR2 SYDVKM. CDR3 length equals 14 residues. Between the trimmed V and J ends, which lost 5 bases and 7 bases, there was a span of 15 bases. The CDR3 region has the DNA TGTGCCAGCAGTATCCCTTTTGGGGTCCAGCCCCAGCATTTT. Its protein is CASSIPFGVQPQHF.

J is TRBJ2-7 and V is TRBV6-5, with 9 bases aligning to TRBD2. The CDR3 has 14 amino acids. The V gene's germline CDR1 is MNHEY and CDR2 SVGAGI. V lost 4 bases and J lost 3; bases outside the gene matches: 4. CDR3 residues: CASSSTSGYYEQYF. CDR3 nucleotide sequence: TGTGCCAGCAGTTCTACTAGCGGGTACTACGAGCAGTACTTC.

This chain connects TRBV19 to TRBJ1-5; a weak D match, TRBD1 (5 bases). Trimming left V 5 bases short and J 7 bases short, with 18 bases between. The germline CDR1 and CDR2 sequences are LNHDA and SQIVND (reference sequence). This CDR3 is built from 15 residues. In DNA form, the CDR3 reads TGTGCCAGTAGTTCGGGACTGGGAGGGGACCAGCCCCAGCATTTT. This sequence encodes CASSSGLGGDQPQHF.

The rearrangement uses TRBV3-1 (or the pseudogene TRBV3-2) and TRBJ2-1, with D possibly TRBD2 on 5 matching bases. The V end lost 4 bases, the J end lost 5 bases, and 18 bases lay between the germline ends. Germline CDR1 and CDR2: LGHDT and YNNKEL (reference sequence). The CDR3 contains 16 residues. The CDR3 region is CASSLQRSASNNEQFF. The CDR3, as DNA: TGTGCCAGCAGCCTCCAAAGGTCGGCTAGCAACAATGAGCAGTTCTTC.

The V gene is TRBV18, the J gene TRBJ2-5; D remains unclear. Germline V CDR1 and CDR2: KGHSH, LQKENI. V lost 1 base and J 0 bases, leaving 9 bases between the germline ends. The CDR3 contains 15 residues. CDR3 coding DNA: TGTGCCAGCTCACCACGAGAAGGGTACCAAGAGACCCAGTACTTC. Translating gives CASSPREGYQETQYF.

As regards this clone: In the same sample, other DNA sequences code for this CDR3. V gene TRBV28 combines with J gene TRBJ1-2, with a weak D call TRBD1 (6 bases). Trimming removed 2 bases from V and 2 bases from J, with 6 bases in between. The CDR3 contains 13 residues. CDR1 MDHEN and CDR2 SYDVKM come from the germline V gene. DNA of the CDR3: TGTGCCAGCAGTTTAGGACAGAACTATGGCTACACCTTC. It specifies CASSLGQNYGYTF.

This clone was detected only once. The chain carries TRBV11-2 and TRBJ2-7; D perhaps matches TRBD2 (6 bases). This CDR3 is 16 amino acids long. Germline CDR1 SGHAT, CDR2 FQNNGV. V gave up 6 bases and J gave up 2 bases, with 20 bases separating them. The CDR3: CASSGGDGFLPYEQYF. DNA of the CDR3: TGTGCCAGCAGTGGAGGGGACGGATTTCTGCCCTACGAGCAGTACTTC. Based on the CDR3 plus reference TRBV11-2 and TRBJ2-7, the full variable domain is EAGVAQSPRYKIIEKRQSVAFWCNPISGHATLYWYQQILGQGPKLLIQFQNNGVVDDSQLPKDRFSAERLKGVDSTLKIQPAKLEDSAVYLCASSGGDGFLPYEQYFGPGTRLTVT.

This rearrangement joins TRBV7-9 to TRBJ1-5; D unresolved. The V gene's germline CDR1 is SEHNR and CDR2 FQNEAQ (reference sequence). Trimming stripped 5 bases from V and 1 base from J, with 12 bases between. The CDR3 covers 15 residues. The CDR3 sequence: CASSPGGVSNQPQHF. The DNA for the CDR3 is TGTGCCAGCAGCCCCGGCGGGGTCAGCAATCAGCCCCAGCATTTT.

The chain links TRBV18 to TRBJ1-2, with 11 bases aligning to TRBD1. The CDR3 is 16 amino acids. The trim removed 0 bases at V and 6 bases at J, leaving 6 bases unmatched. Germline V gene sequence: CDR1 KGHSH, CDR2 LQKENI. Here the CDR3 reads CASSPPARTGGDGYTF. CDR3 bases: TGTGCCAGCTCACCACCGGCCCGGACAGGGGGCGATGGCTACACCTTC.

The chain joins TRBV28 to TRBJ1-3; D gene ambiguous. Germline V CDR1 and CDR2: MDHEN, SYDVKM. V lost 6 bases to trimming and J lost 2 bases, with 11 bases between them. The CDR3 has 14 residues. The CDR3 here is CASSLGFPGNTIYF. The DNA of the CDR3 is TGTGCCAGCAGCCTAGGGTTTCCTGGAAACACCATATATTTT.

V is TRBV28 and J is TRBJ1-5; the D gene is possibly TRBD1 (5 bases). Germline V gene data show CDR1 as MDHEN and CDR2 as SYDVKM. This CDR3 is 15 amino acids long. V lost 3 bases, J lost 2 bases, and 11 bases lay in between. CDR3 nucleotides: TGTGCCAGCAGTTTTGCCAGGGTCGGCAATCAGCCCCAGCATTTT. It is translated as CASSFARVGNQPQHF.

The V call is TRBV5-1, the J call TRBJ2-1; TRBD2 matches at 13 bases. V gave up 5 bases and J gave up 0 bases; unmatched junction bases: 5. Germline V CDR1 and CDR2: SGHRS, YFSETQ. The CDR3 contains 17 residues. CDR3 sequence (DNA): TGCGCCAGCAGTCCGGGACTAGCGGGACGCTCCTACAATGAGCAGTTCTTC. Protein: CASSPGLAGRSYNEQFF.

The chain carries TRBV3-1 (or the pseudogene TRBV3-2) and TRBJ1-5; 8 positions agree with TRBD1. The germline V gene has CDR1 LGHDT and CDR2 YNNKEL (reference sequence). The length of the CDR3 is 18 residues. Losses at the gene ends were 0 bases for V and 0 bases for J; bases not matched to a gene: 7. CDR3 sequence reads: CASSQDRGQGRSNQPQHF. DNA for the CDR3: TGTGCCAGCAGCCAAGATCGTGGACAGGGACGTAGCAATCAGCCCCAGCATTTT.

The chain couples TRBV27 to TRBJ1-6; D may be TRBD1 (5 bases). This CDR3 is built from 18 residues. With 3 bases removed from V and 0 bases from J, the gap between germline ends came to 15 bases. Germline CDR1 MNHEY, CDR2 SMNVEV (reference sequence). CDR3 nucleotides: TGTGCCAGCAGTTTCTCTAGGGGCTTCAGCTCCTATAATTCACCCCTCCACTTT. This codes for CASSFSRGFSSYNSPLHF.

This chain uses TRBV6-4 with TRBJ2-3; 13 positions match TRBD2. Germline-derived CDR1 and CDR2 are MRHNA and SNTAGT. V lost 3 bases and J lost 4; bases outside the gene matches: 1. The CDR3 consists of 15 residues. The CDR3 is CASSELAGGADTQYF. The CDR3 DNA reads as TGTGCCAGCAGTGAACTAGCGGGAGGGGCAGATACGCAGTATTTT.

This chain links TRBV2 with TRBJ2-2; D not certain. Germline V lookup: CDR1 SNHLY, CDR2 FYNNEI. The CDR3 totals 14 residues. Trimming took off 8 bases at V and 5 bases at J, with 15 bases between the two ends. The CDR3 DNA is TGTGCCAGCTTCGAAATAGCCGGGACCGGGGAGCTGTTTTTT. Translated, it gives CASFEIAGTGELFF.

J is TRBJ2-1 and V is TRBV19; 7 positions match TRBD1. The germline gives CDR1 LNHDA, CDR2 SQIVND (reference sequence). The CDR3 contains 15 residues. V lost 3 bases to trimming and J lost 8 bases; unmatched junction nucleotides: 10. CDR3 nucleotides: TGTGCCAGTAGTATTGGCAGGGGGATTTCCCATGAGCAGTTCTTC. Translation: CASSIGRGISHEQFF.

The V call is TRBV20-1, the J call TRBJ2-1; 7 bases align to TRBD2. The junction had 8 bases not matched to a gene; V was cut back by 3 bases and J by 0 bases. CDR3 length equals 16 residues. CDR1 is DFQATT, CDR2 SNEGSKA, per germline (reference sequence). In DNA form, the CDR3 reads TGCAGTGCTAGTAACCCCGGGGGGAGCTCCTACAATGAGCAGTTCTTC. Its translation: CSASNPGGSSYNEQFF.

The chain is built from TRBV2 and TRBJ1-6, with D unclear. Trimming took 0 bases from V and 9 from J, leaving 12 bases between them. This CDR3 has 15 residues. The V gene's germline CDR1 is SNHLY and CDR2 FYNNEI. CDR3 DNA: TGTGCCAGCAGTGAAGCGGTTCGCTTTACTTCACCCCTCCACTTT. Translating gives CASSEAVRFTSPLHF.

The chain couples TRBV5-8 to TRBJ2-5; D is tentatively TRBD1 or TRBD2 (5 bases each). The V and J ends lost 4 bases and 2 bases respectively, with 21 bases between them. This CDR3 is 17 amino acids long. Germline V gene sequence: CDR1 SGHTS, CDR2 YDEGEE. CDR3 sequence: CASSIGSWVAGQETQYF. In DNA form, the CDR3 reads TGTGCCAGCAGCATTGGGAGTTGGGTGGCAGGGCAAGAGACCCAGTACTTC.

The chain joins TRBV11-2 to TRBJ1-2; D might be TRBD1 (6 bases). The CDR3 totals 16 residues. The V and J ends lost 5 bases and 2 bases respectively, with 18 bases between them. The germline CDR1 and CDR2 sequences are SGHAT and FQNNGV. The CDR3 region is CASSGWAGAANYGYTF. CDR3 sequence (DNA): TGTGCCAGCAGCGGTTGGGCAGGGGCCGCAAACTATGGCTACACCTTC.

This sequence joins TRBV6-5 and TRBJ1-2, with a weak D call TRBD1 (5 bases). The V end was cut by 4 bases, the J end by 0 bases, with 15 bases between. This CDR3 contains 16 residues. From germline, CDR1 is MNHEY and CDR2 SVGAGI. For the CDR3, the DNA is TGTGCCAGCAGTTTACGGGGGGGAGTATCTAACTATGGCTACACCTTC. Translating it yields CASSLRGGVSNYGYTF.

The genes are TRBV24-1 and TRBJ2-1, with D possibly being TRBD2 (6 bases). V lost 7 bases, J lost 0 bases, and 15 bases lay in between. The CDR3 runs 16 residues. Per the germline V gene, CDR1 is KGHDR and CDR2 is SFDVKD. The CDR3 region has the DNA TGTGCCACCAGCGACCGCCGGGGGAGCTCCTACAATGAGCAGTTCTTC. Encoded protein: CATSDRRGSSYNEQFF.

This rearrangement joins TRBV19 to TRBJ2-7, with 9 nucleotides matching TRBD2. The junction had 0 bases not matched to a gene; V was cut back by 2 bases and J by 4 bases. The CDR3 is made up of 13 amino acids. Germline V gives CDR1 LNHDA, CDR2 SQIVND (reference sequence). The CDR3 loop reads CASSILAGYEQYF. DNA for the CDR3: TGTGCCAGTAGTATACTAGCGGGGTACGAGCAGTACTTC. Using reference TRBV19 and TRBJ2-7 for the parts outside the CDR3, the full variable domain is DGGITQSPKYLFRKEGQNVTLSCEQNLNHDAMYWYRQDPGQGLRLIYYSQIVNDFQKGDIAEGYSVSREKKESFPLTVTSAQKNPTAFYLCASSILAGYEQYFGPGTRLTVT.

The J gene is TRBJ1-1, the V gene TRBV12-3 or TRBV12-4, with D perhaps matching TRBD1 (6 bases). This CDR3 has 13 residues. Trimming cost V 6 bases and J 4 bases, with 12 bases left between them. The CDR3 coding sequence is TGTGCCAGCAGCCGGAAAGGGGGCACTGAAGCTTTCTTT. Translated, it gives CASSRKGGTEAFF.

V usage is TRBV6-2 or TRBV6-3 and J usage is TRBJ2-3; 10 bases are shared with TRBD2. V lost 4 bases, J lost 4 bases, and 8 bases stayed unmatched. The CDR3 is made up of 16 amino acids. Germline-derived CDR1 and CDR2 are MNHEY and SVGEGT. The CDR3 bases are TGTGCCAGCAGTTCCCCCGGGACTAGCGCATCAGATACGCAGTATTTT. Translated: CASSSPGTSASDTQYF.

The rearrangement links TRBV24-1 to TRBJ2-7, with D possibly matching TRBD1 (5 bases). The ends were cut back, 3 bases at V and 5 bases at J, with 16 bases in the middle. CDR1 KGHDR and CDR2 SFDVKD come from the germline V gene. This CDR3 is 15 amino acids long. The CDR3 reads CATSDSARERDEQYF. For the CDR3, the DNA is TGTGCCACCAGTGATAGCGCCAGGGAAAGAGACGAGCAGTACTTC.

V usage is TRBV5-4 and J usage is TRBJ2-1, with 8 bases lining up with TRBD2. The CDR3 covers 16 residues. The ends lost 4 bases at V and 4 bases at J; junction bases unmatched: 10. CDR1 is SGHNT, CDR2 YYREEE, per germline (reference sequence). The CDR3 loop reads CASSRTTSGDYNEQFF. The CDR3 nucleotides read TGTGCCAGCAGCCGTACCACTAGCGGAGATTACAATGAGCAGTTCTTC. The entire variable domain, with the rest obtained from reference TRBV5-4 and TRBJ2-1, is as follows: ETGVTQSPTHLIKTRGQQVTLRCSSQSGHNTVSWYQQALGQGPQFIFQYYREEENGRGNFPPRFSGLQFPNYSSELNVNALELDDSALYLCASSRTTSGDYNEQFFGPGTRLTVL.

This clone was seen just once. V gene TRBV25-1 combines with J gene TRBJ1-2, with D possibly being TRBD1 (6 bases). Germline values: CDR1 MGHDK, CDR2 SYGVNS. With 6 bases removed from V and 5 bases from J, the gap between germline ends came to 13 bases. The CDR3 loop spans 13 amino acids. The CDR3 bases are TGTGCCAGCAGAGATACAGGGAAATATGGCTACACCTTC. This translates into CASRDTGKYGYTF.

V gene TRBV5-4 combines with J gene TRBJ2-5; D gene unclear. V was pared by 10 bases and J by 3 bases, with 19 bases between. This CDR3 region has 14 residues. The germline V gene has CDR1 SGHNT and CDR2 YYREEE (reference sequence). The CDR3, as DNA: TGTGCCTATCAACCAGAACTGGAAAAAGAGACCCAGTACTTC. Residues: CAYQPELEKETQYF.